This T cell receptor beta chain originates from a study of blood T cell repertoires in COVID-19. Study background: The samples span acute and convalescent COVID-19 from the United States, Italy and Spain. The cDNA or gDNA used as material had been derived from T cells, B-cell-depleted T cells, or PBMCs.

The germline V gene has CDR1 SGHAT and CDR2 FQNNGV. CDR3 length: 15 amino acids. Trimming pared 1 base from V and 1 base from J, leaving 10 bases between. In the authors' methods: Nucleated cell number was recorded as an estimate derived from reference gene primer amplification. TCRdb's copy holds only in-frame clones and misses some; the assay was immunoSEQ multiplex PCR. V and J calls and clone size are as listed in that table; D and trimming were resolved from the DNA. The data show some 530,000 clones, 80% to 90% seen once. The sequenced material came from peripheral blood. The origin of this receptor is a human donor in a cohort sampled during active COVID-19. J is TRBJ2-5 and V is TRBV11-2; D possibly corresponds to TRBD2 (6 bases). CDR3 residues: CASSLGDSGQETQYF. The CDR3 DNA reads TGTGCCAGCAGCTTAGGGGACTCCGGCCAAGAGACCCAGTACTTC.